The 9 T cell receptor beta chains below all came from one sample that was sequenced in a study of blood T cell repertoires in COVID-19. Repertoires were generated with immunoSEQ multiplex PCR, while TCRdb's copy carries only in-frame clones and drops some. The data show 150,000 to 190,000 clones, more than 75% seen once. The specimen was peripheral blood. The source of these receptors is an older woman with COVID-19, enrolled during active disease.

The chain carries TRBV18 and TRBJ1-4, with D possibly being TRBD1 (6 bases). Trimming left V 3 bases short and J 7 bases short, with 12 bases between. CDR3 length: 14 amino acids. Germline V gene data show CDR1 as KGHSH and CDR2 as LQKENI. The CDR3 nucleotides are TGTGCCAGCTCACCCTCGACAGGTTCTGAAAAACTGTTTTTT. Residues: CASSPSTGSEKLFF.

This chain uses TRBV10-3 with TRBJ1-2, with TRBD1 as a possible D gene (5 bases). The CDR3 runs 13 residues. Germline V gives CDR1 ENHRY, CDR2 SYGVKD. Trimming left V 4 bases short and J 8 bases short, with 14 bases between. The CDR3: CAISGNQGGGYTF. The CDR3 nucleotides are TGTGCCATCAGTGGGAACCAGGGAGGGGGCTACACCTTC.

The gene calls are TRBV11-2 and TRBJ1-1; D ambiguous. There are 16 residues in the CDR3. Trimming removed 1 base at V and 0 bases at J, with 12 bases between. CDR1 is SGHAT and CDR2 is FQNNGV in the germline V gene. The CDR3 reads CASSLALQKLNTEAFF. DNA of the CDR3: TGTGCCAGCAGCTTAGCATTACAGAAGTTGAACACTGAAGCTTTCTTT.

V is TRBV11-2 and J is TRBJ2-3, with D hard to call. CDR3 length: 13 residues. Germline V gene data show CDR1 as SGHAT and CDR2 as FQNNGV. The ends were cut back, 1 base at V and 4 bases at J, with 6 bases in the middle. CDR3 bases: TGTGCCAGCAGCTTAGGTTTAGCAGATACGCAGTATTTT. Amino acid sequence: CASSLGLADTQYF.

J is TRBJ1-5 and V is TRBV18, with D maybe TRBD1 (5 bases). The CDR3 contains 14 residues. Germline-derived CDR1 and CDR2 are KGHSH and LQKENI. The ends were cut back, 10 bases at V and 3 bases at J, with 16 bases in the middle. In DNA form, the CDR3 reads TGTGCCACCCGGGAGGGGCTGCTCAATCAGCCCCAGCATTTT. It yields the protein CATREGLLNQPQHF. Full variable domain (rest looked up from reference TRBV18 and TRBJ1-5): NAGVMQNPRHLVRRRGQEARLRCSPMKGHSHVYWYRQLPEEGLKFMVYLQKENIIDESGMPKERFSAEFPKEGPSILRIQQVVRGDSAAYFCATREGLLNQPQHFGDGTRLSIL.

The V call is TRBV7-3, the J call TRBJ2-3, with 7 bases lining up with TRBD2. Germline V gene sequence: CDR1 SGHTA, CDR2 FQGTGA. The V segment lost 2 bases and the J segment 4 bases; nucleotides outside the gene matches: 6. The CDR3 has 15 amino acids. The DNA of the CDR3 is TGTGCCAGCAGCTTAGGCGGGAGATCGGCAGATACGCAGTATTTT. Translated: CASSLGGRSADTQYF.

The chain is built from TRBV6-2 or TRBV6-3 and TRBJ2-3, with D possibly TRBD2 on 6 matching bases. The germline V and J ends were trimmed by 4 bases and 4 bases, with 18 bases remaining between them. The CDR3 covers 16 residues. The germline V gene encodes CDR1 MNHEY and CDR2 SVGEGT. This CDR3 reads CASSSAGRGMSDTQYF. Written as DNA, the CDR3 is TGTGCCAGCAGTTCCGCGGGGCGGGGCATGTCAGATACGCAGTATTTT.

J is TRBJ2-5 and V is TRBV6-5, with TRBD2 identical over 8 bases. Germline V CDR1 and CDR2: MNHEY, SVGAGI. CDR3 length: 15 amino acids. The V gene end was trimmed by 5 bases and the J gene end by 5 bases; junction bases not matched to a gene: 10. In DNA form, the CDR3 reads TGTGCCAGCAGTCCGTCGGGGGGGATGGGGGAGACCCAGTACTTC. It is translated as CASSPSGGMGETQYF.

V usage is TRBV7-3 and J usage is TRBJ2-1; TRBD2 matches at 13 bases. The germline gives CDR1 SGHTA, CDR2 FQGTGA. CDR3 length: 15 amino acids. With V trimmed by 2 bases and J by 6 bases, 1 base remained unmatched. This chain's CDR3 is CASSLGLAGVNEQFF. For the CDR3, the DNA is TGTGCCAGCAGCTTAGGACTAGCGGGAGTCAATGAGCAGTTCTTC.